Listed below are T cell receptor beta chains from one sample, sequenced in a study of blood T cell repertoires in COVID-19. TCRdb's copy holds only in-frame clones and misses some; the assay was immunoSEQ multiplex PCR. The table includes about 94,000 clones, about 80% detected once. Sequenced input: peripheral blood. These receptors all come from a human donor in a cohort sampled during active COVID-19. The CDR3 runs from the conserved cysteine through the conserved F or W. D genes are given only for firm matches. The size field is filled for only some rows; it gives once, few, many or a size class.

>-|TRBJ2-6|TRBV29-1|TRBD1
CSVRTGGAGANVLTF
TGCAGCGTTCGGACAGGGGGCGCTGGGGCCAACGTCCTGACTTTC
>-|TRBJ2-2|TRBV9|-
CASSVGNEGAGELFF
TGTGCCAGCAGCGTAGGAAATGAGGGGGCCGGGGAGCTGTTTTTT
>once|TRBJ1-1|TRBV7-2|TRBD1
CASSEGAMNTEAFF
TGTGCCAGCAGCGAGGGGGCCATGAACACTGAAGCTTTCTTT
>-|TRBJ1-3|TRBV5-1|-
CASSRTVQSGNTIYF
TGCGCCAGCAGTCGGACAGTTCAATCTGGAAACACCATATATTTT
>once|TRBJ2-1|TRBV9|TRBD2
CASSELAGSYNEQFF
TGTGCCAGCAGCGAGCTAGCGGGATCCTACAATGAGCAGTTCTTC
>-|TRBJ1-2|TRBV5-1|-
CASRSGDTVSYGYTF
TGCGCCAGCAGGTCTGGGGACACGGTTAGCTATGGCTACACCTTC
>-|TRBJ2-7|TRBV2|-
CASSLYEQYF
TGTGCCAGCTCTCTCTACGAGCAGTACTTC
>-|TRBJ2-7|TRBV6-5|-
CASNRDRTTYEQYF
TGTGCCAGCAACCGAGACAGAACAACCTACGAGCAGTACTTC
>-|TRBJ2-7|TRBV19|TRBD1
CASSHTGADHEQYF
TGTGCCAGTAGTCACACAGGGGCGGACCACGAGCAGTACTTC
>-|TRBJ2-7|TRBV4-2|-
CASSQARRPYEQYF
TGTGCCAGCAGCCAAGCTAGGCGGCCCTACGAGCAGTACTTC
>-|TRBJ2-7|TRBV2|TRBD1
CASRRDSYEQYF
TGTGCCAGCAGGAGGGACAGCTACGAGCAGTACTTC
>-|TRBJ2-7|TRBV19|TRBD2
CASSGAAGPGSEQYF
TGTGCCAGTAGCGGAGCAGCGGGGCCTGGATCCGAGCAGTACTTC
>-|TRBJ2-7|TRBV18|TRBD2
CASSPSASGGDSYEQYF
TGTGCCAGCTCACCTTCTGCTAGCGGGGGGGACTCCTACGAGCAGTACTTC
>-|TRBJ1-5|TRBV7-2|-
CASSLFSQPQHF
TGTGCCAGCAGCTTATTTTCGCAGCCCCAGCATTTT
>-|TRBJ2-1|TRBV30|TRBD2
CAWSALAGPNEQFF
TGTGCCTGGAGTGCACTAGCGGGACCTAATGAGCAGTTCTTC
>-|TRBJ2-5|TRBV30|TRBD2
CAWSVGSGRTETQYF
TGTGCCTGGAGTGTTGGAAGCGGGAGGACGGAGACCCAGTACTTC
>-|TRBJ2-1|TRBV25-1|-
CASQAPRNEQFF
TGTGCCAGCCAAGCTCCCAGGAATGAGCAGTTCTTC
>few|TRBJ2-7|TRBV5-1|TRBD2
CASSPSSGRLYEQYF
TGCGCCAGCAGCCCCTCTAGCGGGAGGCTCTACGAGCAGTACTTC
>once|TRBJ2-2|TRBV3-1/TRBV3-2|TRBD2
CASSPTSGRMNTGELFF
TGTGCCAGCAGCCCAACTAGCGGGAGGATGAACACCGGGGAGCTGTTTTTT
>-|TRBJ2-7|TRBV6-5|TRBD1
CASSPDRIYEQYF
TGTGCCAGCAGTCCGGACAGGATATACGAGCAGTACTTC
>-|TRBJ1-5|TRBV3-1/TRBV3-2|-
CASSRAPNQPQHF
TGTGCCAGCAGCCGGGCCCCTAATCAGCCCCAGCATTTT
>-|TRBJ2-7|TRBV6-6|TRBD2
CASSYSSGTYEQYF
TGTGCCAGCAGTTACTCTAGCGGGACCTACGAGCAGTACTTC
>few|TRBJ2-1|TRBV5-1|TRBD1
CASSLAGGERAHNEQFF
TGCGCCAGCAGCTTGGCAGGGGGCGAGCGGGCCCACAATGAGCAGTTCTTC
>once|TRBJ1-2|TRBV6-1|-
CASSEARDYGYTF
TGTGCCAGCAGTGAAGCCCGCGACTATGGCTACACCTTC
>-|TRBJ2-1|TRBV7-2|TRBD2
CASTTTSGYNEQFF
TGTGCCAGCACCACGACTAGCGGTTACAATGAGCAGTTCTTC
>-|TRBJ2-7|TRBV10-3|-
CAITSRGGTGEQYF
TGTGCCATCACCTCTAGGGGCGGGACGGGCGAGCAGTACTTC
>-|TRBJ1-6|TRBV7-9|TRBD1
CASSLTTGGETSPLHF
TGTGCCAGCAGCTTAACGACAGGGGGAGAAACTTCACCCCTCCACTTT
>-|TRBJ1-3|TRBV28|-
CASREQMISGNTIYF
TGTGCCAGTAGGGAGCAGATGATTTCTGGAAACACCATATATTTT
>-|TRBJ1-5|TRBV4-2|-
CASSQDSQGGQPQHF
TGTGCCAGCAGCCAAGATAGTCAGGGAGGTCAGCCCCAGCATTTT
>-|TRBJ2-7|TRBV5-1|-
CASSLVGTGEQYF
TGCGCCAGCAGCTTGGTGGGAACGGGGGAGCAGTACTTC
>-|TRBJ1-4|TRBV5-1|TRBD1
CASSLAGTGGEKLFF
TGCGCCAGCAGCTTGGCAGGGACAGGCGGGGAAAAACTGTTTTTT
>-|TRBJ2-7|TRBV7-2|-
CASSTGGPYEQYF
TGTGCCAGCAGCACCGGGGGTCCCTACGAGCAGTACTTC
>-|TRBJ2-7|TRBV18|-
CASSPAPPADYEQYF
TGTGCCAGCTCACCAGCCCCCCCCGCGGACTACGAGCAGTACTTC
>-|TRBJ2-1|TRBV29-1|TRBD2
CSVALAGGGTYNEQFF
TGCAGCGTTGCACTAGCGGGAGGGGGGACCTACAATGAGCAGTTCTTC
>-|TRBJ1-1|TRBV18|-
CASSATGSTEAFF
TGTGCCAGCTCAGCTACAGGGAGCACTGAAGCTTTCTTT
>-|TRBJ2-5|TRBV28|TRBD2
CASRTGGLHAETQYF
TGTGCCAGCCGAACGGGAGGACTGCACGCAGAGACCCAGTACTTC
>-|TRBJ2-7|TRBV3-1/TRBV3-2|TRBD2
CASSHRTSGTRGSYEQYF
TGTGCCAGCAGCCACCGGACTAGCGGGACCCGGGGCTCCTACGAGCAGTACTTC
>-|TRBJ2-7|TRBV19|TRBD1
CATSLTGGGYEQYF
TGTGCCACATCCCTGACAGGGGGCGGTTACGAGCAGTACTTC
>-|TRBJ2-7|TRBV18|-
CASSLDSNEQYF
TGTGCCAGCTCCCTGGACAGTAACGAGCAGTACTTC
>few|TRBJ1-6|TRBV7-9|-
CASSLPLLTGNSPLHF
TGTGCCAGCAGCTTACCCCTCCTGACAGGTAATTCACCCCTCCACTTT
>few|TRBJ1-1|TRBV11-2|-
CASREGSPGTEAFF
TGTGCCAGCAGGGAGGGATCTCCGGGCACTGAAGCTTTCTTT
>once|TRBJ1-1|TRBV3-1/TRBV3-2|-
CASSLRVERRTEAFF
TGTGCCAGCAGCCTAAGGGTCGAAAGGAGGACTGAAGCTTTCTTT
>once|TRBJ2-7|TRBV30|-
CAWRREAYEQYF
TGTGCCTGGAGGAGGGAAGCTTACGAGCAGTACTTC
>-|TRBJ2-5|TRBV7-9|TRBD1
CASSATGGKETQYF
TGTGCCAGCAGCGCGACAGGGGGCAAAGAGACCCAGTACTTC
>-|TRBJ2-2|TRBV18|-
CASSPLLTGGKNAGELFF
TGTGCCAGCTCACCACTATTAACCGGGGGAAAAAACGCCGGGGAGCTGTTTTTT
>-|TRBJ2-5|TRBV28|-
CASSSRLAPTPYQETQYF
TGTGCCAGCAGTTCCCGTCTAGCCCCAACCCCCTACCAAGAGACCCAGTACTTC
>-|TRBJ2-5|TRBV20-1|-
CSASTGSRKETQYF
TGCAGTGCCAGTACAGGGAGCAGAAAAGAGACCCAGTACTTC
>-|TRBJ2-1|TRBV9|-
CAFRGGPTYNEQFF
TGTGCCTTTAGGGGCGGTCCTACCTACAATGAGCAGTTCTTC
>-|TRBJ2-5|TRBV5-4|-
CASSLDMQETQYF
TGTGCCAGCAGCTTGGACATGCAAGAGACCCAGTACTTC
>-|TRBJ2-7|TRBV9|-
CASTKRGSGSYEQYF
TGTGCCAGCACCAAAAGGGGTTCTGGGTCCTACGAGCAGTACTTC
>once|TRBJ2-7|TRBV9|-
CASSAHRMSGEQYF
TGTGCCAGCAGCGCTCACAGGATGTCGGGCGAGCAGTACTTC
>-|TRBJ1-6|TRBV11-2|TRBD1
CASSFLGQGYSPLHF
TGTGCCAGCAGCTTTCTGGGACAGGGGTATTCACCCCTCCACTTT
>-|TRBJ2-7|TRBV6-2/TRBV6-3|-
CASSLRRESYEQYF
TGTGCCAGCAGTTTACGAAGGGAGTCCTACGAGCAGTACTTC
>-|TRBJ1-6|TRBV13|-
CASSSTGYSYNSPLHF
TGTGCCAGCAGCTCCACAGGGTACTCCTATAATTCACCCCTCCACTTT
>-|TRBJ1-2|TRBV5-1|-
CASSLELPAVSYGYTF
TGCGCCAGCAGCTTGGAACTACCCGCCGTGTCCTATGGCTACACCTTC
>-|TRBJ1-1|TRBV28|TRBD1
CASSLSVGTGVNTEAFF
TGTGCCAGCAGTTTATCCGTAGGGACAGGTGTGAACACTGAAGCTTTCTTT
>few|TRBJ2-7|TRBV6-1|-
CASSDRNEQYF
TGTGCCAGCAGTGACAGGAACGAGCAGTACTTC
>-|TRBJ1-5|TRBV19|TRBD1
CASSMGQGGDQPQHF
TGTGCCAGTAGTATGGGACAGGGGGGCGATCAGCCCCAGCATTTT